Listed below are T cell receptor beta chains from one sample, sequenced in a study of cytomegalovirus exposure and HLA in healthy donors. Sequenced by immunoSEQ multiplex PCR; TCRdb stores in-frame clones only, minus some. The sample consists of approximately 100,000 clones, less than 80% of them appearing once. The source material was PBMCs. Receptors originate from a man aged 40-49 years in good health and CMV-seronegative. Both conserved end residues are part of each CDR3. The D gene is left open where the match is weak. Some rows mark clone size as missing; the rest say once, few, many or name a class of expanded clone.

few	TRBJ1-2	TRBD1	TRBV7-2	TGTGCCAGTAGCTATGGACAGGGGAACTATGGCTACACCTTC	CASSYGQGNYGYTF
NA	TRBJ1-4	NA	TRBV5-4	TGTGCCAGCAGCTTTAGAGGGACTGCGGCTAATGAAAAACTGTTTTTT	CASSFRGTAANEKLFF
NA	TRBJ2-7	TRBD2	TRBV27	TGTGCCAGCAGTGGGACTAGCGGGGGCTACGAGCAGTACTTC	CASSGTSGGYEQYF
NA	TRBJ2-3	NA	TRBV5-4	TGTGCCAGCAGCCCTGACAGCGTAGGAACGCAGTATTTT	CASSPDSVGTQYF
few	TRBJ2-3	TRBD2	TRBV10-1	TGCGCCAGCAGTGAGTCTACTAGCGGGGGCTTCACAGATACGCAGTATTTT	CASSESTSGGFTDTQYF
NA	TRBJ2-2	NA	TRBV11-2	TGTGCCAGCAGCTTAGACCCCGGTACCGGGGAGCTGTTTTTT	CASSLDPGTGELFF
NA	TRBJ2-2	TRBD1	TRBV4-1	TGCGCCAGCAGCCAAAATATACAGGGGATCTTTAGCGGGGAGCTGTTTTTT	CASSQNIQGIFSGELFF
NA	TRBJ1-1	TRBD1	TRBV7-2	TGTGCCAGCAGCTGGGGACAGGGGTGGGCTGAAGCTTTCTTT	CASSWGQGWAEAFF
NA	TRBJ2-5	TRBD2	TRBV9	TGTGCCAGCAGCGTCTTGACTAGCGGGGGAGAGACCCAGTACTTC	CASSVLTSGGETQYF
once	TRBJ1-2	NA	TRBV19	TGTGCCAGTAGTATTGAACCCTTCGGTGGCTACACCTTC	CASSIEPFGGYTF
few	TRBJ1-4	NA	TRBV6-1	TGTGCCAGCAGTTTCAAGGGACTTATTAATGAAAAACTGTTTTTT	CASSFKGLINEKLFF
few	TRBJ2-5	NA	TRBV19	TGTGCCAGTAGCCGATCAGGGATCCAAGAGACCCAGTACTTC	CASSRSGIQETQYF
NA	TRBJ1-5	TRBD1	TRBV7-8	TGTGCCAGCAGCTTAGCCGGGACAGGGAGCAATCAGCCCCAGCATTTT	CASSLAGTGSNQPQHF
NA	TRBJ1-2	NA	TRBV5-1	TGCGCCAGCAGCCTGACTTCTAACTATGGCTACACCTTC	CASSLTSNYGYTF
NA	TRBJ1-5	NA	TRBV10-3	TGTGCCATCAGTGAGTCGGAGCAAACTAGCAATCAGCCCCAGCATTTT	CAISESEQTSNQPQHF
NA	TRBJ2-5	TRBD2	TRBV11-2	TGTGCCAGCAGCCCGCGGGGGGGGGTGACCCAGTACTTC	CASSPRGGVTQYF
NA	TRBJ1-2	TRBD1	TRBV19	TGTGCCAGTACCTCTGGGACAGCTAACTATGGCTACACCTTC	CASTSGTANYGYTF
NA	TRBJ2-5	NA	TRBV5-4	TGTGCCAGCAGCTCGCAAGAGACCCAGTACTTC	CASSSQETQYF
NA	TRBJ2-2	TRBD1	TRBV5-1	TGCGCCAGCAGCTCTGGACAGGGTGGGACCGGGGAGCTGTTTTTT	CASSSGQGGTGELFF
NA	TRBJ2-3	TRBD1	TRBV4-2	TGTGCCAGCAGCCAAGAGGCGACAGGGGGCGAAGATACGCAGTATTTT	CASSQEATGGEDTQYF
NA	TRBJ2-1	TRBD2	TRBV6-1	TGTGCCAGCAGTGGTGTTGGCGGGGGGAGATTCGATGAGCAGTTCTTC	CASSGVGGGRFDEQFF
NA	TRBJ2-7	NA	TRBV25-1	TGTGCCAGCAGGACAGAGACGTCCTACGAGCAGTACTTC	CASRTETSYEQYF
few	TRBJ1-1	NA	TRBV15	TGTGCCACCAGCAGATCAACCAGAATGAACACTGAAGCTTTCTTT	CATSRSTRMNTEAFF
once	TRBJ1-5	NA	TRBV11-2	TGTGCCAGCAGCCCGTCGGAGAGACAGCCCCAGCATTTT	CASSPSERQPQHF
NA	TRBJ1-2	NA	TRBV30	TGTGCCTGGAGTGATCCGGGCGGGCTCTTATATGGCTACACCTTC	CAWSDPGGLLYGYTF
NA	TRBJ2-3	NA	TRBV5-8	TGTGCGGGGGGGCGCACAGATACGCAGTATTTT	CAGGRTDTQYF
once	TRBJ1-5	NA	TRBV5-1	TGCGCCAGCAGCGCCCACGGAGTTGGTCAGCCCCAGCATTTT	CASSAHGVGQPQHF
NA	TRBJ1-1	NA	TRBV21-1	TGTGCCAGCAGCAAAGACCCCAAGCGGGACACTGAAGCTTTCTTT	CASSKDPKRDTEAFF
NA	TRBJ2-1	TRBD1	TRBV13	TGTGCCAGCAGCGGGGCCGGGACAGTCATAAAGGATGAGCAGTTCTTC	CASSGAGTVIKDEQFF
NA	TRBJ2-5	NA	TRBV7-2	TGTGCCAGCAGCTCTACCCGAATAGTCCAAGAGACCCAGTACTTC	CASSSTRIVQETQYF
NA	TRBJ2-2	NA	TRBV5-1	TGCGCCAGCAGCATGACAGTTAACACCGGGGAGCTGTTTTTT	CASSMTVNTGELFF
NA	TRBJ1-4	NA	TRBV12-5	TGTGCTAGTGGTTTGGCTACAGGGCGCGAAAAACTGTTTTTT	CASGLATGREKLFF
NA	TRBJ2-3	NA	TRBV27	TGTGCCAGCAGTTTATTGGGAGGGGGGTGGTATTTT	CASSLLGGGWYF
NA	TRBJ1-2	NA	TRBV5-1	TGCGCCAGCAGAGCCGACAGGGGCTACACCTTC	CASRADRGYTF
NA	TRBJ1-3	NA	TRBV2	TGTGCCAGCAGTTCATACAGGGTATCAGGAAACACCATATATTTT	CASSSYRVSGNTIYF
NA	TRBJ1-1	NA	TRBV15	TGTGCCACCAGTCGGGGGGACACATCCTTGAACACTGAAGCTTTCTTT	CATSRGDTSLNTEAFF
NA	TRBJ1-4	NA	TRBV7-9	TGTGCCAGCACGCGGGACTCGGGATCGAATGAAAAACTGTTTTTT	CASTRDSGSNEKLFF
few	TRBJ1-3	TRBD1	TRBV5-1	TGCGCCAGCAGCGCGGGACAGGCGAGCTCTGGAAACACCATATATTTT	CASSAGQASSGNTIYF
NA	TRBJ2-5	NA	TRBV7-2	TGTGCCAGCAGCCCTCAAGAGACCCAGTACTTC	CASSPQETQYF
NA	TRBJ1-2	TRBD1	TRBV7-9	TGTGCCAGCAGCCGATTTCGGGACAGCGATGGCTACACCTTC	CASSRFRDSDGYTF
NA	TRBJ2-1	NA	TRBV7-2	TGTGCCAGCAGCTTAGGGACTGGAGGTATAGCTGAGCAGTTCTTC	CASSLGTGGIAEQFF
NA	TRBJ2-1	NA	TRBV7-3	TGTGCCAGCAGCTCGGGTGGGGCCGCTGAGCAGTTCTTC	CASSSGGAAEQFF
NA	TRBJ1-1	TRBD1	TRBV2	TGTGCCAGCAGCCAGACAGGGGGGGAAACTGAAGCTTTCTTT	CASSQTGGETEAFF
few	TRBJ2-7	TRBD1	TRBV7-8	TGTGCCAGCAGCTCCAGCACAGGGGCCTTTTTTTACTTC	CASSSSTGAFFYF
few	TRBJ1-2	NA	TRBV6-1	TGTGCCAGCAGTCAGGGACTTAACTATGGCTACACCTTC	CASSQGLNYGYTF
NA	TRBJ1-1	NA	TRBV7-9	TGTGCCAGCAGCTTAAATCCTCTGAACACTGAAGCTTTCTTT	CASSLNPLNTEAFF
NA	TRBJ2-6	TRBD2	TRBV2	TGTGCCAGCAGTGGGACGGGGGGAGCCAACGTCCTGACTTTC	CASSGTGGANVLTF
NA	TRBJ1-1	TRBD1	TRBV28	TGTGCCAGCAGTTTATTCGTGGTGGTCAGGGGGCCGTCCACTGAAGCTTTCTTT	CASSLFVVVRGPSTEAFF
few	TRBJ2-2	NA	TRBV6-5	TGTGCCAGCAGTTATCGGGTTCTGGGGGAGCTGTTTTTT	CASSYRVLGELFF
NA	TRBJ1-5	TRBD1	TRBV2	TGTGCCAGCAGACAGGGGATGGGGAATCAGCCCCAGCATTTT	CASRQGMGNQPQHF
NA	TRBJ2-5	TRBD2	TRBV6-1	TGTGCCAGCAGTGGAGGACTAGCGGGGGGGGAAGAGACCCAGTACTTC	CASSGGLAGGEETQYF
NA	TRBJ1-2	TRBD1	TRBV19	TGTGCCAGTAGTGCCCGACAGGGGGACGGCTACACCTTC	CASSARQGDGYTF
NA	TRBJ1-1	NA	TRBV6-6	TGTGCCAGCTCTCGGGAGAACACTGAAGCTTTCTTT	CASSRENTEAFF
NA	TRBJ1-6	TRBD1	TRBV28	TGTGCCAGCAGTCCTAATCCCGGACAGGGGTGGAACGATAATTCACCCCCCCACTTT	CASSPNPGQGWNDNSPPHF
NA	TRBJ1-4	TRBD1	TRBV10-3	TGTGCCATCAGGGGGGACAGGGGGAGTGGTGAAAAACTGTTTTTT	CAIRGDRGSGEKLFF
NA	TRBJ1-4	NA	TRBV20-1	TGCAGTGCTGTCCACAAAGAACTGTTTTTT	CSAVHKELFF
NA	TRBJ1-6	NA	TRBV11-2	TGTGCCAGCAGCTTAGTTAGTTCGGGATATTCACCCCTCCACTTT	CASSLVSSGYSPLHF
NA	TRBJ1-4	TRBD1	TRBV25-1	TGTGCCAGCAGTGAACAGGGGGCGAAAAAACTGTTTTTT	CASSEQGAKKLFF
NA	TRBJ1-6	NA	TRBV10-3	TGTGCCATCAGTGAAGGAGGAGATCCTGGTAATTCACCCCTCCACTTT	CAISEGGDPGNSPLHF